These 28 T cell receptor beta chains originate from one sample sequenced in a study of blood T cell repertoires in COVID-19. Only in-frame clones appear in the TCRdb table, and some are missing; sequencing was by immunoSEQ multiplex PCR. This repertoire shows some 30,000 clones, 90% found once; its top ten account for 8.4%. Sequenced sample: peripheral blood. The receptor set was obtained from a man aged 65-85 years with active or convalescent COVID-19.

CDR3 in amino acids: CASSAQLQETQYF. In nucleotides, the CDR3 is TGTGCCAGCAGCGCACAGCTTCAAGAGACCCAGTACTTC. V usage is TRBV5-4 and J usage is TRBJ2-5; no definite D call. The CDR3 has 13 residues. Germline V lookup: CDR1 SGHNT, CDR2 YYREEE (reference sequence). The V end was cut by 4 bases, the J end by 2 bases, with 9 bases between.

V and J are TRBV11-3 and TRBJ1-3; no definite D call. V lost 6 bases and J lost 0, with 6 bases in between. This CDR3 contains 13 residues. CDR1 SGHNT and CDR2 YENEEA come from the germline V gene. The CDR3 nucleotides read TGTGCCAGCAGTCAGAACTCTGGAAACACCATATATTTT. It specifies CASSQNSGNTIYF.

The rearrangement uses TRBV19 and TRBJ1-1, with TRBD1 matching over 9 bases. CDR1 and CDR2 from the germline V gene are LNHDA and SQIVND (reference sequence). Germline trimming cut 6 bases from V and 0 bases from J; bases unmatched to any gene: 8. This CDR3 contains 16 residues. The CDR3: CASRTGTGQLNTEAFF. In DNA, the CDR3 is TGTGCCAGTAGAACCGGGACAGGGCAGCTGAACACTGAAGCTTTCTTT.

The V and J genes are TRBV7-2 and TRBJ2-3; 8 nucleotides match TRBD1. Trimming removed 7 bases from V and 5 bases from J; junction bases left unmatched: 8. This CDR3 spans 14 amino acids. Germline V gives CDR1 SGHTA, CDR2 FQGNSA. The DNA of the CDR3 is TGTGCCAGCACCGCGGCAGGGGGCAGAGATACGCAGTATTTT. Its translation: CASTAAGGRDTQYF.

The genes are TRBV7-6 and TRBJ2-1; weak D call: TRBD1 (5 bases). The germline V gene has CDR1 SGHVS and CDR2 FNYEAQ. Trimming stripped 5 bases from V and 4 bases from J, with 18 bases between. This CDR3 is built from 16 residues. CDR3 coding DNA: TGTGCCAGCAGCGAAGGGCAAGTGGGGCTATACAATGAGCAGTTCTTC. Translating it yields CASSEGQVGLYNEQFF. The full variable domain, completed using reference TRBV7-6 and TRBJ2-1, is GAGVSQSPRYKVTKRGQDVALRCDPISGHVSLYWYRQALGQGPEFLTYFNYEAQQDKSGLPNDRFSAERPEGSISTLTIQRTEQRDSAMYRCASSEGQVGLYNEQFFGPGTRLTVL.

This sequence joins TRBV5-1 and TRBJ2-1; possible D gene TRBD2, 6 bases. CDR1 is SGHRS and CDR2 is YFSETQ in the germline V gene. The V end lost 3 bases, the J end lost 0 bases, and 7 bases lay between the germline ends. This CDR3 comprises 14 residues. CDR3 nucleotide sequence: TGCGCCAGCAGCTCGGGAGCCTCCTACAATGAGCAGTTCTTC. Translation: CASSSGASYNEQFF. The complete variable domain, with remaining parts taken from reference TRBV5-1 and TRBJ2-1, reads KAGVTQTPRYLIKTRGQQVTLSCSPISGHRSVSWYQQTPGQGLQFLFEYFSETQRNKGNFPGRFSGRQFSNSRSEMNVSTLELGDSALYLCASSSGASYNEQFFGPGTRLTVL.

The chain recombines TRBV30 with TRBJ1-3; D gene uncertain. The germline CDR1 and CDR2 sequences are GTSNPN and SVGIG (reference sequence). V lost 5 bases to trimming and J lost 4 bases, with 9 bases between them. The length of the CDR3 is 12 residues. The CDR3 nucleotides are TGTGCCTGGCTTAGAGAGGGAAACACCATATATTTT. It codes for CAWLREGNTIYF.

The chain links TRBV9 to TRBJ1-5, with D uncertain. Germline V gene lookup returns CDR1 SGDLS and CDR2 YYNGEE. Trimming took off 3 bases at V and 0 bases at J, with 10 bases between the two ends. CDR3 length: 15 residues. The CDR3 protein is CASSADGNSNQPQHF. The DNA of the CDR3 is TGTGCCAGCAGCGCGGACGGGAATAGCAATCAGCCCCAGCATTTT.

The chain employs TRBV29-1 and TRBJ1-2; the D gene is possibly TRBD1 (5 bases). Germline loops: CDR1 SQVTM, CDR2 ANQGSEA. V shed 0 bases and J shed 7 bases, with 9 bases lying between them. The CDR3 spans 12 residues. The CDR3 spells CSVEDQGGGYTF. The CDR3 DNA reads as TGCAGCGTTGAAGACCAGGGAGGTGGCTACACCTTC.

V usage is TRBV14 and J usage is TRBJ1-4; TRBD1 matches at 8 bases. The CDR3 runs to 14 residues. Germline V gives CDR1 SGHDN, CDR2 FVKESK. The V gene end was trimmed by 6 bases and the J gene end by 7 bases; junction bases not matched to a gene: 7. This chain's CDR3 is CASRSQGVGEKLFF. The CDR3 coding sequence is TGTGCCAGCAGGTCACAGGGGGTCGGTGAAAAACTGTTTTTT.

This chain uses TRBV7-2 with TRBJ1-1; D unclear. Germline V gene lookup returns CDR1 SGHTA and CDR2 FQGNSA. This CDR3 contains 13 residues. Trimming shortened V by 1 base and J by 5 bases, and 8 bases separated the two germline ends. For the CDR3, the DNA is TGTGCCAGCAGCTTAGTCGCCGAGACTGAAGCTTTCTTT. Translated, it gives CASSLVAETEAFF.

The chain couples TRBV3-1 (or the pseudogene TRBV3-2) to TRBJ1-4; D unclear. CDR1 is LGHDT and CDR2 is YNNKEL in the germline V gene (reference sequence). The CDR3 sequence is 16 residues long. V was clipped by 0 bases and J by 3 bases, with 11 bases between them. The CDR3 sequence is CASSQDEARPNEKLFF. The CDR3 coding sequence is TGTGCCAGCAGCCAAGACGAAGCCAGGCCTAATGAAAAACTGTTTTTT.

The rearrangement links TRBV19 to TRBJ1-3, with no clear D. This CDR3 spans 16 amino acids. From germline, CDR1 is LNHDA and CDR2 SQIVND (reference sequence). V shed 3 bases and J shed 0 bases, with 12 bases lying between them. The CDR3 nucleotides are TGTGCCAGTAGTATCGTCCCACAGACCTCTGGAAACACCATATATTTT. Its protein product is CASSIVPQTSGNTIYF.

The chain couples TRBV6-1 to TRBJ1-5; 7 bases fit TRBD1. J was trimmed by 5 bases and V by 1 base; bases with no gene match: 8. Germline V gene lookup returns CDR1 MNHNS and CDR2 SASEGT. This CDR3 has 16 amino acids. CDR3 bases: TGTGCCAGCAGTGAAGAAGCGTACAGGGGTGATCAGCCCCAGCATTTT. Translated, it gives CASSEEAYRGDQPQHF.

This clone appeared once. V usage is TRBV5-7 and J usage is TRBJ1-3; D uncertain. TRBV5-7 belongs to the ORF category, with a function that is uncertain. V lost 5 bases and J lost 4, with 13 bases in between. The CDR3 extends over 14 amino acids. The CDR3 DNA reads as TGTGCCAGCAGTCTCACCGGGTCCGGAAACACCATATATTTT. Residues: CASSLTGSGNTIYF.

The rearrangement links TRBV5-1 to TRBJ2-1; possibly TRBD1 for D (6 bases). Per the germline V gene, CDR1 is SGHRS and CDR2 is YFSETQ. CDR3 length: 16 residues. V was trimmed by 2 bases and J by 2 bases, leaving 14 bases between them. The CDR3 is CASSFTGLSAYNEQFF. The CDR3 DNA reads TGCGCCAGCAGCTTTACAGGGTTATCTGCCTACAATGAGCAGTTCTTC.

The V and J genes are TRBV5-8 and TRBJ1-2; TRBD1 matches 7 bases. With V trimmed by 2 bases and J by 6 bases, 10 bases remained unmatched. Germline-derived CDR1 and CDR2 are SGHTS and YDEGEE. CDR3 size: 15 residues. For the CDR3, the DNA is TGTGCCAGCAGCTTTGTATGGTCAGGGGGTGATGGCTACACCTTC. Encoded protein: CASSFVWSGGDGYTF.

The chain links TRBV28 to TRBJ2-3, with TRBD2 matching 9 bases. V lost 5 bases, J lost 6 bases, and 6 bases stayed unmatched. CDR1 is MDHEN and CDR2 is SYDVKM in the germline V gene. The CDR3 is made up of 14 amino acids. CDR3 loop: CASSRRGGMDTQYF. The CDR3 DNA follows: TGTGCCAGCAGTCGGCGGGGGGGTATGGATACGCAGTATTTT.

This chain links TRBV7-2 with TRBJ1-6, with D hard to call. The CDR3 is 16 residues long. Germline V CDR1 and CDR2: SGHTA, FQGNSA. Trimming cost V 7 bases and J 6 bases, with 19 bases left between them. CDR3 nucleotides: TGTGCCAGCACTTCTGCCAGAGGCCCCGTTAATTCACCCCTCCACTTT. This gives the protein CASTSARGPVNSPLHF. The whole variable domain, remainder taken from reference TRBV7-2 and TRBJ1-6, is GAGVSQSPSNKVTEKGKDVELRCDPISGHTALYWYRQSLGQGLEFLIYFQGNSAPDKSGLPSDRFSAERTGGSVSTLTIQRTQQEDSAVYLCASTSARGPVNSPLHFGNGTRLTVT.

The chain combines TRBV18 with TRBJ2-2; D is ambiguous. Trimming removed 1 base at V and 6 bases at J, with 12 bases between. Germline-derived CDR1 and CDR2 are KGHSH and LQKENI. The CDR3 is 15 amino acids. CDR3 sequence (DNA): TGTGCCAGCTCACCACGGCCAGGTCCATCCGGGGAGCTGTTTTTT. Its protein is CASSPRPGPSGELFF.

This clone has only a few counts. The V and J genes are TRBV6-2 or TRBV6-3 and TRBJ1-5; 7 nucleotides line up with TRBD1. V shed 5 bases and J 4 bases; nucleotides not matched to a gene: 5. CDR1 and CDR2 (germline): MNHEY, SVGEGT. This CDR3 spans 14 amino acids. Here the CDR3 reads CASSAGQLNQPQHF. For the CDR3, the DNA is TGTGCCAGCAGTGCGGGACAGCTTAATCAGCCCCAGCATTTT.

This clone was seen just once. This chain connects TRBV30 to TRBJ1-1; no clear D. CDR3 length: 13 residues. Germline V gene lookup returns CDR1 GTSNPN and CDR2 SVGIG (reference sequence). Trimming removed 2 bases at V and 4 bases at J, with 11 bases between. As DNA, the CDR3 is TGTGCCTGGAGTCCCACCCGGAGCACTGAAGCTTTCTTT. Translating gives CAWSPTRSTEAFF.

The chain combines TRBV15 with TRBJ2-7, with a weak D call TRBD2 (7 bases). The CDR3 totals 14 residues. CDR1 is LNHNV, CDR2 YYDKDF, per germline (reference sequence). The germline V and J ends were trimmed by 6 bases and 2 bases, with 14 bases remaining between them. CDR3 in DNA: TGTGCCACCAGTCCCGGGGGGCCCACCTACGAGCAGTACTTC. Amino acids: CATSPGGPTYEQYF.

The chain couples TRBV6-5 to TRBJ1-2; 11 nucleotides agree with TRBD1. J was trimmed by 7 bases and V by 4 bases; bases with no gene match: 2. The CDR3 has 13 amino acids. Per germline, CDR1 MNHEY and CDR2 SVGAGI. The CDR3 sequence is CASSSGQGGGYTF. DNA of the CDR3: TGTGCCAGCAGTTCGGGACAGGGGGGTGGCTACACCTTC.

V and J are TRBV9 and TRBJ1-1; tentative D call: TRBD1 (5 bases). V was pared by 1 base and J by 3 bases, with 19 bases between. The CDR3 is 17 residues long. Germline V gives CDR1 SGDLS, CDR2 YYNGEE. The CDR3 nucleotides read TGTGCCAGCAGCGTATATGGGGCCCAGGGTGGAGACACTGAAGCTTTCTTT. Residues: CASSVYGAQGGDTEAFF.

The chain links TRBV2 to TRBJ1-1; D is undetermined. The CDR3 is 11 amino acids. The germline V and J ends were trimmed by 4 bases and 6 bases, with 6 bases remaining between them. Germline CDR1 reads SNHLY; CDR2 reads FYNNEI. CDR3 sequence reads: CASSGYSEAFF. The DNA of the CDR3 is TGTGCCAGCAGTGGGTACTCTGAAGCTTTCTTT.

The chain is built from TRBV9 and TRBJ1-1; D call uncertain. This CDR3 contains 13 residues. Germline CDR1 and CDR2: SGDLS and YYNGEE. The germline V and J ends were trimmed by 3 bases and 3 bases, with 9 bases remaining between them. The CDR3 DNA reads TGTGCCAGCAGCGCAGCGTCTGACACTGAAGCTTTCTTT. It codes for CASSAASDTEAFF. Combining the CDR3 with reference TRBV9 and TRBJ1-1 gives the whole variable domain DSGVTQTPKHLITATGQRVTLRCSPRSGDLSVYWYQQSLDQGLQFLIQYYNGEERAKGNILERFSAQQFPDLHSELNLSSLELGDSALYFCASSAASDTEAFFGQGTRLTVV.

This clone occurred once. The CDR3 protein is CASSPSRLAFEQFF. The CDR3 DNA is TGTGCCAGCAGTCCCAGCCGACTAGCCTTCGAGCAGTTCTTC. This rearrangement joins TRBV27 to TRBJ2-1, with 7 bases lining up with TRBD2. With 5 bases clipped from V and 10 bases from J, the junction kept 11 bases outside the gene matches. Germline CDR1 MNHEY, CDR2 SMNVEV (reference sequence). This CDR3 contains 14 residues.